This TCR beta chain was captured in a study of T-cell reconstitution after alpha-beta-depleted transplantation in children. This CDR3 has 19 amino acids. Germline V gene lookup returns CDR1 SGHRS and CDR2 YFSETQ. V gave up 7 bases and J gave up 0 bases; unmatched junction bases: 8. Unique molecular identifiers were incorporated during preparation of the TCRbeta library. TCRdb independently ran MiXCR on the PCR reads; one entry per CDR3 protein. The sample consists of approximately 500,000 distinct CDR3 sequences, approximately 30% of them appearing once. This clonotype has just a few counts. Its antigen is undetermined. Study findings and constraints: At day 60, the high TCRbeta diversity found in some patients originated from recipient T cells and thymic progenitors that had survived. The authors attributed T-cell counts and diversity one year after transplant mostly to newly produced T cells. Roughly two months post-transplant, alpha-beta T cells reportedly originated from several hundred graft clones that had expanded.

The sample consisted of PBMCs, taken before TCRalphabeta/CD19-depleted stem cell transplant. This chain uses TRBV5-1 with TRBJ2-6, with 15 bases identical to TRBD2. The TCR sequence derives from a boy under two years old with Wiskott-Aldrich syndrome, due to receive a stem cell transplant. This CDR3 reads CASRLGTSGRFSGANVLTF. The DNA for the CDR3 is TGCGCCAGCCGCCTAGGGACTAGCGGGAGGTTCTCTGGGGCCAACGTCCTGACTTTC.